This TCR beta chain was identified during a study of breast tumors, draining lymph nodes, adjacent tissues. TCRdb reprocessed the multiplex PCR reads with MiXCR, giving one entry per CDR3 protein. The data contain roughly 260,000 distinct CDR3 sequences, around 30% of them seen just once; the ten biggest clones take up under 1.2%. This clonotype was observed a few times. Antigen unknown. V gave up 1 base and J gave up 0 bases, with 10 bases separating them. The CDR3 is made up of 15 amino acids. From germline, CDR1 is DFQATT and CDR2 SNEGSKA (reference sequence). Findings and limits, study-wide: Tumor repertoires ranked between lymph nodes and nontumor tissue in diversity, with V and J gene preferences.

Axillary draining lymph nodes of breast cancer patients supplied the node samples. Sequenced input: axillary lymph node tissue. This clonotype was obtained from a female donor with breast cancer. Some clones in this sample may be carry-over from other donors' samples. The V gene is TRBV20-1, the J gene TRBJ2-4, with D unresolved. The CDR3 DNA sequence: TGCAGTGCTAGAGGGGCGCATCTAGCCAAAAACATTCAGTACTTC. It yields the protein CSARGAHLAKNIQYF.